This passage covers 31 T cell receptor beta chains from one sample sequenced in a study of human T cells and chemical hapten exposure. Using its own MiXCR run on the RACE reads, TCRdb lists one record per CDR3 protein. The table lists roughly 380,000 distinct CDR3 sequences, 5.1% of them singletons. Time point defined: pre-sensitization, week 0. Indicated treatment: therapeutic diphenylcyclopropenone sensitization with weekly scalp DPC. The sequenced sample was whole blood, obtained in connection with sensitization to the hapten diphenylcyclopropenone (DPC). The receptors shown here come from a woman aged 45-60 years with alopecia areata. Some clones in this sample may be carry-over from other donors' samples.

This clonotype occurred a few times. The chain has TRBV27 and TRBJ2-1; D remains unclear. The CDR3 covers 12 residues. Germline assignment: CDR1 MNHEY and CDR2 SMNVEV (reference sequence). Trimming took 5 bases from V and 8 from J, leaving 10 bases between them. The CDR3 DNA follows: TGTGCCAGCAGTCTAGATAAGTATGAGCAGTTCTTC. This encodes CASSLDKYEQFF.

The table lists this clonotype with many counts. In DNA form, the CDR3 reads TGTGCCAGCAGTTTAGATTGGGAAAGGGGGCGCAGAAAAGATACGCAGTATTTT. Residues: CASSLDWERGRRKDTQYF. The rearrangement links TRBV12-3 or TRBV12-4 to TRBJ2-3, with TRBD1 matching 7 bases. The CDR3 sequence is 18 residues long. J was trimmed by 5 bases and V by 1 base; bases with no gene match: 15.

This clonotype has only a few counts. V is TRBV18 and J is TRBJ1-2, with unresolved D. Germline CDR1 is KGHSH and CDR2 is LQKENI. Trimming left V 6 bases short and J 0 bases short, with 11 bases between. CDR3 size: 14 residues. CDR3 DNA: TGTGCCAGCTCCTTGACACTGACTAACTATGGCTACACCTTC. Its protein product is CASSLTLTNYGYTF.

This clonotype has more than one count but fewer than ten. V usage is TRBV11-2 and J usage is TRBJ1-6; the D is unclear. The CDR3 is 15 amino acids. The germline gives CDR1 SGHAT, CDR2 FQNNGV. V lost 0 bases and J lost 7, with 10 bases in between. CDR3 in DNA: TGTGCCAGCAGCTTAGATCCAGCCTCCAATTCACCCCTCCACTTT. Translated, it gives CASSLDPASNSPLHF.

This clonotype was seen repeatedly, ten times or more. The chain employs TRBV13 and TRBJ2-1; 14 nucleotides agree with TRBD2. Germline CDR1 reads PRHDT; CDR2 reads FYEKMQ (reference sequence). The CDR3 loop spans 14 amino acids. The J segment lost 6 bases and the V segment lost 6 bases, leaving 1 base of the junction unmatched. The CDR3 spells CASRGLAGGNEQFF. CDR3 in DNA: TGTGCCAGCAGAGGACTAGCGGGAGGCAATGAGCAGTTCTTC.

This clonotype has at least ten counts. The chain employs TRBV2 and TRBJ1-4; 9 nucleotides agree with TRBD1. From germline, CDR1 is SNHLY and CDR2 FYNNEI. The V gene end was trimmed by 2 bases and the J gene end by 5 bases; junction bases not matched to a gene: 3. This CDR3 contains 15 residues. CDR3 DNA sequence: TGTGCCAGCAGTGAATCTGGGACAGGGAATGAAAAACTGTTTTTT. It codes for CASSESGTGNEKLFF. The full variable domain, rest sourced from reference TRBV2 and TRBJ1-4, is EPEVTQTPSHQVTQMGQEVILRCVPISNHLYFYWYRQILGQKVEFLVSFYNNEISEKSEIFDDQFSVERPDGSNFTLKIRSTKLEDSAMYFCASSESGTGNEKLFFGSGTQLSVL.

This clonotype showed up many times. V is TRBV5-1 and J is TRBJ2-3; tentatively, D is TRBD1 (5 bases). The ends were cut back, 2 bases at V and 0 bases at J, with 10 bases in the middle. CDR1 and CDR2 from the germline V gene are SGHRS and YFSETQ. The CDR3 is 15 residues long. The CDR3 protein is CASSFTTVSTDTQYF. The DNA of the CDR3 is TGCGCCAGCAGCTTTACGACAGTTAGCACAGATACGCAGTATTTT.

This rearrangement joins TRBV28 to TRBJ1-1; a weak D match, TRBD1 (5 bases). Germline assignment: CDR1 MDHEN and CDR2 SYDVKM. The CDR3 is 15 residues long. V lost 8 bases and J lost 0, with 16 bases in between. The CDR3 DNA is TGTGCCAGCCCCCCCGCGAAAGGGGTGAACACTGAAGCTTTCTTT. This gives the protein CASPPAKGVNTEAFF.

V usage is TRBV3-1 and J usage is TRBJ2-1; D perhaps matches TRBD1 (5 bases). This CDR3 contains 15 residues. With 2 bases removed from V and 7 bases from J, the gap between germline ends came to 15 bases. Per the germline V gene, CDR1 is LGHDT and CDR2 is YNNKEL (reference sequence). CDR3 in DNA: TGTGCCAGCAGCCAATACCAGGGTGTTATGAATGAGCAGTTCTTC. Its protein is CASSQYQGVMNEQFF.

This clonotype was recorded many times. The rearrangement uses TRBV27 and TRBJ2-6, with a tentative D call TRBD1 (6 bases). The germline CDR1 and CDR2 sequences are MNHEY and SMNVEV (reference sequence). V dropped 3 bases and J dropped 2 bases, with 11 bases sitting between them. The CDR3 sequence is 16 residues long. Written as DNA, the CDR3 is TGTGCCAGCAGTTTGGGGGCGCTTGCTGGGGCCAACGTCCTGACTTTC. Its protein product is CASSLGALAGANVLTF.

The rearrangement uses TRBV7-9 and TRBJ1-1, with a possible D match to TRBD1 (6 bases). The CDR3 is 11 amino acids. The germline V gene encodes CDR1 SEHNR and CDR2 FQNEAQ (reference sequence). Trimming removed 5 bases from V and 10 bases from J, with 11 bases in between. The CDR3 nucleotides are TGTGCCAGCAGCCCACAGGGTACAGCTTTCTTT. It codes for CASSPQGTAFF.

The chain carries TRBV4-2 and TRBJ2-5; 7 nucleotides match TRBD1. Germline CDR1 reads LGHNA; CDR2 reads YNFKEQ. CDR3 length: 12 amino acids. Trimming at V came to 4 bases and at J to 7 bases, leaving 3 bases not matched to a gene. The CDR3 protein is CASSLYRGTQYF. As DNA, the CDR3 is TGTGCCAGCAGCCTTTACAGGGGGACCCAGTACTTC.

The genes are TRBV2 and TRBJ2-7; 7 nucleotides agree with TRBD2. V lost 8 bases to trimming and J lost 1 base; unmatched junction nucleotides: 11. The CDR3 consists of 15 residues. From germline, CDR1 is SNHLY and CDR2 FYNNEI. The CDR3, as DNA: TGTGCCAGCCTTGAACCGGGACTACCTTCCTACGAGCAGTACTTC. Translated, it gives CASLEPGLPSYEQYF.

V gene TRBV30 combines with J gene TRBJ2-6; D gene ambiguous. Germline assignment: CDR1 GTSNPN and CDR2 SVGIG (reference sequence). The CDR3 sequence is 15 residues long. V was cut by 5 bases and J by 0 bases, with 11 bases left in between. For the CDR3, the DNA is TGTGCCTGGGGCCCCCGACCCTCTGGGGCCAACGTCCTGACTTTC. Residues: CAWGPRPSGANVLTF.

There are many counts of this clonotype. The CDR3 sequence: CASRVKSTDTQYF. CDR3 DNA sequence: TGTGCCAGCAGGGTAAAAAGCACAGATACGCAGTATTTT. The chain carries TRBV6-2 or TRBV6-3 and TRBJ2-3; D remains ambiguous. Germline CDR1 reads MNHEY; CDR2 reads SVGEGT. The V and J ends lost 6 bases and 0 bases respectively, with 7 bases between them. The CDR3 loop spans 13 amino acids.

This sequence joins TRBV7-9 and TRBJ2-4; D might be TRBD1 (5 bases). The germline V gene has CDR1 SEHNR and CDR2 FQNEAQ (reference sequence). The CDR3 has 17 amino acids. The V end was cut by 2 bases, the J end by 0 bases, with 14 bases between. The CDR3 sequence: CASSLWGRALAKNIQYF. In nucleotides, the CDR3 is TGTGCCAGCAGCTTATGGGGCAGGGCACTAGCCAAAAACATTCAGTACTTC. Full variable domain (outside the CDR3, taken from reference TRBV7-9 and TRBJ2-4): DTGVSQNPRHKITKRGQNVTFRCDPISEHNRLYWYRQTLGQGPEFLTYFQNEAQLEKSRLLSDRFSAERPKGSFSTLEIQRTEQGDSAMYLCASSLWGRALAKNIQYFGAGTRLSVL.

This clonotype was picked up many times. This chain connects TRBV2 to TRBJ2-5; D gene unclear. This CDR3 is built from 15 residues. Germline V gene data show CDR1 as SNHLY and CDR2 as FYNNEI. V was pared by 1 base and J by 5 bases, with 14 bases between. The CDR3 spells CASSEGRSPPETQYF. DNA for the CDR3: TGTGCCAGCAGTGAAGGCCGAAGTCCCCCTGAGACCCAGTACTTC.

The table lists this clonotype with many counts. J is TRBJ1-2 and V is TRBV9; D gene unclear. Trimming pared 6 bases from V and 2 bases from J, leaving 14 bases between. CDR1 SGDLS and CDR2 YYNGEE come from the germline V gene. This CDR3 comprises 14 residues. The CDR3 protein is CASTPTFDNYGYTF. DNA of the CDR3: TGTGCCAGCACCCCCACCTTTGACAACTATGGCTACACCTTC.

This clonotype was counted at least ten times. The rearrangement joins TRBV27 to TRBJ2-1, with 9 nucleotides matching TRBD2. This CDR3 is 16 amino acids long. CDR1 and CDR2 from the germline V gene are MNHEY and SMNVEV (reference sequence). The V and J ends lost 3 bases and 2 bases, in that order; junction bases with no gene match: 5. CDR3 sequence reads: CASSLNSGSTYNEQFF. The CDR3 DNA reads TGTGCCAGCAGTTTGAATAGCGGGAGCACCTACAATGAGCAGTTCTTC.

This chain connects TRBV10-1 to TRBJ2-7; tentatively, D is TRBD1 or TRBD2 (6 bases each). The V gene lost 7 bases and the J gene lost 3 bases, with 28 bases spanning the gap. From germline, CDR1 is WNHNN and CDR2 SYGVQD (reference sequence). The CDR3 runs 18 residues. The DNA for the CDR3 is TGCGCCAGCACTTGGGGCCGGGGGCCCCGACAAGAAGACTACGAGCAGTACTTC. This encodes CASTWGRGPRQEDYEQYF.

This clonotype was detected many times. The chain employs TRBV29-1 and TRBJ2-7; D might be TRBD1 (5 bases). In germline, CDR1 is SQVTM, CDR2 ANQGSEA. Trimming pared 1 base from V and 4 bases from J, leaving 14 bases between. The CDR3 contains 14 residues. The chain's CDR3 is CSVEARAGNYEQYF. The CDR3 bases are TGCAGCGTTGAAGCAAGGGCAGGGAATTACGAGCAGTACTTC.

The chain employs TRBV20-1 and TRBJ2-7; tentatively, D is TRBD1 (5 bases). The CDR3 has 13 amino acids. CDR1 and CDR2 (germline): DFQATT, SNEGSKA (reference sequence). Trimming took off 0 bases at V and 4 bases at J, with 10 bases between the two ends. The CDR3 DNA follows: TGCAGTGCTAGAGAAGGTCCAGGGTACGAGCAGTACTTC. Its protein is CSAREGPGYEQYF.

In this sample, this clonotype turned up many times. The chain carries TRBV7-9 and TRBJ2-3, with 13 nucleotides matching TRBD2. The CDR3 is made up of 16 amino acids. CDR1 and CDR2 from the germline V gene are SEHNR and FQNEAQ (reference sequence). Trimming at V came to 5 bases and at J to 6 bases, leaving 8 bases not matched to a gene. The CDR3 DNA reads TGTGCCAGCAGCGCCGGACTAGCGGGAGCACTTGATACGCAGTATTTT. Translating gives CASSAGLAGALDTQYF. Filled out from reference TRBV7-9 and TRBJ2-3, the complete variable domain reads DTGVSQNPRHKITKRGQNVTFRCDPISEHNRLYWYRQTLGQGPEFLTYFQNEAQLEKSRLLSDRFSAERPKGSFSTLEIQRTEQGDSAMYLCASSAGLAGALDTQYFGPGTRLTVL.

This clonotype was seen more than once but under ten times. The J gene is TRBJ2-1, the V gene TRBV6-1; unclear D gene. The CDR3 loop spans 13 amino acids. Germline V gene sequence: CDR1 MNHNS, CDR2 SASEGT. Trimming left V 6 bases short and J 4 bases short, with 10 bases between. The chain's CDR3 is CASRRSEYNEQFF. The CDR3 DNA reads TGTGCCAGCAGACGGAGTGAATACAATGAGCAGTTCTTC.

CDR3 residues: CASSTRQGNYGYTF. The DNA of the CDR3 is TGTGCCAGCAGCACCCGACAGGGAAACTATGGCTACACCTTC. The chain employs TRBV7-2 and TRBJ1-2, with 7 positions matching TRBD1. Germline V gene lookup returns CDR1 SGHTA and CDR2 FQGNSA. This CDR3 is 14 amino acids long. J was trimmed by 2 bases and V by 5 bases; bases with no gene match: 5.

This clonotype was found many times. The CDR3 loop reads CASRPDLSGKETQYF. The CDR3 bases are TGTGCCAGCAGACCCGACTTGAGCGGGAAAGAGACCCAGTACTTC. J is TRBJ2-5 and V is TRBV27, with 7 bases identical to TRBD2. The germline V gene encodes CDR1 MNHEY and CDR2 SMNVEV (reference sequence). Trimming cost V 6 bases and J 3 bases; bases outside gene matches: 10. This CDR3 has 15 residues.

The chain employs TRBV5-6 and TRBJ2-1, with 13 bases that match TRBD2. Germline values: CDR1 SGHDT, CDR2 YYEEEE. The CDR3 sequence is 17 residues long. Trimming at V came to 3 bases and at J to 4 bases, leaving 7 bases not matched to a gene. The CDR3 loop reads CASSSGLAGEHYNEQFF. The CDR3 DNA is TGTGCCAGCAGCTCCGGACTAGCGGGAGAACATTACAATGAGCAGTTCTTC.

This clonotype showed up many times. V is TRBV28 and J is TRBJ1-5; D is unclear. Germline CDR1 MDHEN, CDR2 SYDVKM. V gave up 2 bases and J gave up 7 bases, with 12 bases separating them. CDR3 length: 14 residues. The CDR3 bases are TGTGCCAGCAGTTTAAACCGGGTGGGGCAGCCCCAGCATTTT. The encoded protein is CASSLNRVGQPQHF.

The chain combines TRBV12-3 or TRBV12-4 with TRBJ1-2; 8 bases match TRBD1. Unmatched junction bases numbered 2, after V lost 4 bases and J lost 4 bases. The CDR3 has 13 amino acids. Here the CDR3 reads CASSYRGSYGYTF. CDR3 nucleotides: TGTGCCAGCAGTTACAGGGGGTCCTATGGCTACACCTTC.

This clonotype occurred a few times. The rearrangement links TRBV30 to TRBJ1-1, with TRBD1 identical over 9 bases. The CDR3 spans 14 residues. Germline V lookup: CDR1 GTSNPN, CDR2 SVGIG (reference sequence). V lost 1 base and J lost 5; bases outside the gene matches: 5. DNA for the CDR3: TGTGCCTGGAGTGCCGGGACAGGGTTGACTGAAGCTTTCTTT. Translating gives CAWSAGTGLTEAFF.

The chain combines TRBV6-6 with TRBJ1-6; 9 nucleotides agree with TRBD1. Germline CDR1 is MNHNY and CDR2 is SVGAGI (reference sequence). This CDR3 has 15 amino acids. V lost 0 bases, J lost 8 bases, and 2 bases stayed unmatched. The CDR3 here is CASSYSTGGDSPLHF. CDR3 nucleotides: TGTGCCAGCAGTTACTCGACAGGGGGGGATTCACCCCTCCACTTT.